This TCR beta chain is drawn from a study of human T cells and chemical hapten exposure (dated by TCRdb to the early 2020s). At the level of the whole study: For sensitization, 2% DPC in acetone was applied to a roughly 2 cm by roughly 2 cm area of upper inner arm skin. The patient cohort, mostly female, included alopecia areata with under or over 50% scalp involvement, alopecia totalis and alopecia universalis. Patch tests used Finn chambers with 0.01% DPC on the upper back, scored after 6 days by International Contact Dermatitis Research Group standards. Weekly therapeutic DPC doses were additionally applied to the scalp of patients throughout the approximately 24-week study period. Libraries were combined into a pool for sequencing, and differences in TCR yield between samples came mainly from small differences in library volumes within the pool. Peripheral blood TCR repertoire changes were tracked in vivo in alopecia patients during primary and secondary sensitization to the hapten diphenylcyclopropenone (DPC). Blood for TCR sequencing was provided by twenty-nine alopecia patients at one to four time points (pre-sensitization, 2, 6 and 24 weeks). Patient blood was sampled pre-sensitization (week 0) and at 2, 6 and about 24 weeks after DPC sensitization. Broad study findings and their caveats: A positive correlation was found between the number of PT1 expanded TCRs and patch test score, with significance reached at thresholds 8, 16 and 32 but not 4. Because every patient had alopecia, a presumed autoimmune disease, the patients' immune response might differ from that of healthy individuals. Significantly more large CDR3 similarity clusters were formed by expanded TCRs than by pre-sensitization or healthy control sets, consistent with antigen-driven responses. DPC sensitization did not change how many TCRs were above 1 in 1000 frequency, and no evidence was found of alterations in global repertoire structure. Repeated subsampling changed both the strength of the expansion versus patch-test correlation and the threshold at which that correlation became significant.

Per the publication, the time point label means: patch test 1, 2 weeks after DPC sensitization. This sample's treatment or condition label indicates: therapeutic diphenylcyclopropenone sensitization with weekly scalp DPC. At every patch-test visit, the blood draw took place before the patch test was put on. Eligible patients were aged 18 to 70, diagnosed with alopecia, deemed suitable for DPC therapy, and excluded if pregnant. Total RNA was extracted from unfractionated whole blood collected in Tempus Blood RNA tubes. Library preparation was by RACE. Data came from a NextSeq 500. Library preparation attached unique molecular identifiers to individual cDNA molecules for quantitative, reproducible TCR counting. Both TCR alpha and TCR beta chains were sequenced from each blood RNA sample. The paper's data handling went like this. Samples had a median of about 90,000 TCRs, with a range from 23,224 to 690,600. V, J and CDR3 annotation of the TCR reads was performed with the Decombinator software suite. Every sample was subsampled to the same number of TCRs (28,000) for the PS versus PT1 abundance plots. TCRs were defined as expanded if absent before sensitization and observed at least eight times at the 2-week time point. Using fastp trimming at Q25 and MiXCR clonotype assembly, TCRdb reanalyzed the public sequencing data and kept in-frame beta chains. Duplicate CDR3 protein sequences are folded into a single record with the most common DNA and genes. These V and J calls rely on TCRdb rather than the paper's analysis. The sample table records around 110,000 distinct CDR3 sequences; 12% of these occur just once. The leading ten clones occupy around 1.5% of the sample.

CDR1 and CDR2 are drawn from the germline V gene: MDHEN, SYDVKM. The CDR3 goes from the cysteine to the phenylalanine over 16 residues. Of all the DNA, just the CDR3 is kept, 48 bases in frame from base 1. The V and J ends are trimmed by 6 bases and 1 base, leaving 17 bases between them. This clonotype was recorded many times. Its binding antigen is unknown. No quality values exist for individual bases; no much larger clone is one base distant. Sequences were derived from whole blood, sampled in connection with sensitization to the hapten diphenylcyclopropenone (DPC). The chain is made from TRBV28 and TRBJ2-3; the D gene is perhaps TRBD2, from 5 matching bases. This TCR derives from a woman aged 45-59 years with alopecia areata. Some clones in this sample may be carry-over from other donors' samples. CDR3 loop: CASSPQARAGTDTQYF. The DNA is TGTGCCAGCAGCCCCCAGGCGAGGGCGGGCACAGATACGCAGTATTTT.